Listed here are 8 T cell receptor beta chains from one sample, sequenced in a study of shared clonotypes between healthy human individuals (dated by TCRdb to between 2020 and 2021). Libraries were constructed by the immunoSEQ multiplex PCR assay. The table comes from immuneACCESS by way of TCRdb, which keeps in-frame sequences with V and J called. Part of the clones is missing from these tables; in studies checked, under half for an unresolved V gene and the rest for unknown reasons. The sample yields around 1,000,000 clones; roughly 80% were counted once. The top ten clones comprise about 0.94% of the sample. Sequencing was done on a sample of memory CD4+ T cells from PBMCs. The cell subset or site label corresponds to: CD45RA-negative fraction. The receptors stem from a man aged 18 to 35 in good health. Some clones in this sample may be carry-over from other donors' samples.

CDR3 sequence (DNA): TGTGCCAGCAGCCAAGAAACTAGCGGGCGGTACAGCTCCTACAATGAGCAGTTCTTC. Translation: CASSQETSGRYSSYNEQFF. The V call is TRBV4-2, the J call TRBJ2-1; TRBD2 agrees at 9 bases. CDR3 size: 19 residues. V was clipped by 0 bases and J by 0 bases; unmatched bases: 9. Germline-derived CDR1 and CDR2 are LGHNA and YNFKEQ.

The CDR3 loop is CASSFGPFEQPQHF. CDR3 nucleotides: TGTGCCAGCAGCTTCGGGCCCTTCGAGCAGCCCCAGCATTTT. The genes are TRBV7-2 and TRBJ1-5; D call uncertain. Germline CDR1 reads SGHTA; CDR2 reads FQGNSA. The CDR3 is made up of 14 amino acids. V was trimmed by 3 bases and J by 7 bases, leaving 13 bases between them.

The chain couples TRBV5-6 to TRBJ2-7; TRBD2 agrees at 7 bases. V lost 3 bases and J lost 3; bases outside the gene matches: 21. This CDR3 has 19 residues. Germline-derived CDR1 and CDR2 are SGHDT and YYEEEE. This chain's CDR3 is CASSSSPYKEAGVIYEQYF. Here the CDR3 DNA reads TGTGCCAGCAGCTCCAGCCCTTACAAAGAGGCGGGAGTTATCTACGAGCAGTACTTC.

The CDR3 loop reads CATTTEEETQYF. The CDR3, as DNA: TGTGCCACCACGACAGAGGAAGAGACCCAGTACTTC. This sequence joins TRBV2 and TRBJ2-5; possible D gene TRBD1, 5 bases. This CDR3 contains 12 residues. With 10 bases removed from V and 3 bases from J, the gap between germline ends came to 12 bases. The germline V gene has CDR1 SNHLY and CDR2 FYNNEI.

V gene TRBV29-1 combines with J gene TRBJ2-1; no definite D call. The V end was cut by 7 bases, the J end by 5 bases, with 12 bases between. Per germline, CDR1 SQVTM and CDR2 ANQGSEA. The CDR3 contains 12 residues. The CDR3 nucleotides read TGCAGCGCCGGGCCCTTTAACAATGAGCAGTTCTTC. This sequence encodes CSAGPFNNEQFF.

The chain links TRBV18 to TRBJ2-7; D is perhaps TRBD2 (6 bases). V shed 3 bases and J shed 7 bases, with 10 bases lying between them. The germline V gene encodes CDR1 KGHSH and CDR2 LQKENI. This CDR3 is built from 12 residues. As DNA, the CDR3 is TGTGCCAGCTCACCGGAGGGAGAAGAGCAGTACTTC. Translated: CASSPEGEEQYF.

The rearrangement uses TRBV7-6 and TRBJ1-1; D unclear. The V and J ends lost 0 bases and 3 bases respectively, with 8 bases between them. Germline CDR1 is SGHVS and CDR2 is FNYEAQ. This CDR3 is 14 amino acids long. For the CDR3, the DNA is TGTGCCAGCAGCTTAGCCGGAGTTGACACTGAAGCTTTCTTT. Amino acid sequence: CASSLAGVDTEAFF.

The gene calls are TRBV4-1 and TRBJ2-1; D possibly corresponds to TRBD1 (6 bases). CDR1 is MGHRA, CDR2 YSYEKL, per germline. CDR3 length: 17 residues. V was shortened by 1 base and J by 6 bases, with 19 bases between the two germline ends. CDR3 region: CASSQGSGAQFRNEQFF. CDR3 coding DNA: TGCGCCAGCAGCCAAGGATCAGGGGCCCAATTTCGCAATGAGCAGTTCTTC.